Listed below are T cell receptor beta chains from one sample, sequenced in a study of blood T cell repertoires in COVID-19. Sequenced by immunoSEQ multiplex PCR; TCRdb stores in-frame clones only, minus some. Of 100,000 to 150,000 clones detected, approximately 83% appear once; the ten largest clones hold about 12%. The specimen was peripheral blood. Receptor source: a man aged 55 to 70 with acute or convalescent COVID-19. Each CDR3 is given with its conserved first and last residue. A D gene is named only where the DNA matches it firmly. Rows give clone size only sometimes, using once, few, many, or a class for an expanded clone.

d_gene | abundance | j_gene | v_gene | CDR3aa | CDR3nt
NA | NA | TRBJ2-5 | TRBV3-1/TRBV3-2 | CASSQDSRETQYF | TGTGCCAGCAGCCAAGATTCTCGGGAGACCCAGTACTTC
NA | NA | TRBJ1-1 | TRBV7-2 | CASSSPGDATEAFF | TGTGCCAGCAGCTCCCCGGGGGATGCCACTGAAGCTTTCTTT
NA | NA | TRBJ2-7 | TRBV6-1 | CASSEHGDYEQYF | TGTGCCAGCAGTGAGCACGGAGACTACGAGCAGTACTTC
TRBD2 | NA | TRBJ2-2 | TRBV10-3 | CAISAPEAGDTGELFF | TGTGCCATCAGTGCGCCGGAGGCGGGGGACACCGGGGAGCTGTTTTTT
NA | NA | TRBJ1-2 | TRBV10-3 | CAISEGPGNDYGYTF | TGTGCCATCAGTGAGGGGCCGGGAAACGACTATGGCTACACCTTC
TRBD1 | NA | TRBJ1-2 | TRBV5-4 | CASKVDRGVYGYTF | TGTGCCAGCAAGGTGGACAGGGGGGTCTATGGCTACACCTTC
TRBD2 | NA | TRBJ2-1 | TRBV2 | CASRWTSGINEQFF | TGTGCCAGCCGATGGACTAGCGGGATCAATGAGCAGTTCTTC
NA | NA | TRBJ1-1 | TRBV6-5 | CASIRRRGGTEAFF | TGTGCCAGCATAAGACGGCGGGGAGGCACTGAAGCTTTCTTT
TRBD2 | NA | TRBJ2-7 | TRBV6-5 | CASSLPSGLEQYF | TGTGCCAGCAGTCTCCCTAGCGGCCTCGAGCAGTACTTC
TRBD1 | NA | TRBJ2-1 | TRBV10-2 | CASRTGPSSYNEQFF | TGCGCCAGCAGGACAGGGCCGAGCTCCTACAATGAGCAGTTCTTC
NA | NA | TRBJ2-6 | TRBV3-1/TRBV3-2 | CASSQRWSSGANVLTF | TGTGCCAGCAGCCAACGCTGGAGCTCTGGGGCCAACGTCCTGACTTTC
TRBD2 | once | TRBJ2-6 | TRBV11-2 | CASSYGGSANVLTF | TGTGCCAGCAGCTACGGGGGGTCCGCCAACGTCCTGACTTTC
TRBD1 | NA | TRBJ2-3 | TRBV4-1 | CASSQDGTGVTDTQYF | TGCGCCAGCAGCCAAGATGGGACAGGGGTCACAGATACGCAGTATTTT
NA | NA | TRBJ1-6 | TRBV28 | CASSLSEGYPNSPLHF | TGTGCCAGCAGTTTATCCGAGGGATACCCGAATTCACCCCTCCACTTT